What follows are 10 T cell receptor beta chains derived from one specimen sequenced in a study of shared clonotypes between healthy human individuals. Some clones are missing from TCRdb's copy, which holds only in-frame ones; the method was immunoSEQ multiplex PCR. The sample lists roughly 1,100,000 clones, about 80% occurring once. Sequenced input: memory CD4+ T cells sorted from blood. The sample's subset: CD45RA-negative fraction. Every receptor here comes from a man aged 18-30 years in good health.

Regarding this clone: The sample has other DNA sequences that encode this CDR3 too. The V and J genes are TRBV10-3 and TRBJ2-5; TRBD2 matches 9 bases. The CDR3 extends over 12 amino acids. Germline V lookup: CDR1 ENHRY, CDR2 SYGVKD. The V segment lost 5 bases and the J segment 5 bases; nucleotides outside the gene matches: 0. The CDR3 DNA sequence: TGTGCCATCAGTAGCGGGGGGGAGACCCAGTACTTC. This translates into CAISSGGETQYF.

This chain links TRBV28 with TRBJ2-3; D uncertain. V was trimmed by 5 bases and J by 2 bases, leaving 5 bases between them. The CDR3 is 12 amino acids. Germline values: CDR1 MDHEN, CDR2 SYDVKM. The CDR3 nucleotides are TGTGCCAGCAGTCCGGACACAGATACGCAGTATTTT. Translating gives CASSPDTDTQYF.

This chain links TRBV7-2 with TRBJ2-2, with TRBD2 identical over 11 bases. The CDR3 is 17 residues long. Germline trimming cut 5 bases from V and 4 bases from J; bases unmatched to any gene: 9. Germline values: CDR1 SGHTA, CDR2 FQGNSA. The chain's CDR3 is CASSPGGLAGGTGELFF. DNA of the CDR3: TGTGCCAGCAGCCCAGGGGGCCTAGCGGGAGGCACCGGGGAGCTGTTTTTT.

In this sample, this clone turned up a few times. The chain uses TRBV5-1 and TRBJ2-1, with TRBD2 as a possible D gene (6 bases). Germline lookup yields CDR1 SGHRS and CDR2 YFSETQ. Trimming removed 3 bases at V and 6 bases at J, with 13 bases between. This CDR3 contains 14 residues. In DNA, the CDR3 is TGCGCCAGCAGCTGGGGCGGGGTGTCCAATGAGCAGTTCTTC. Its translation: CASSWGGVSNEQFF.

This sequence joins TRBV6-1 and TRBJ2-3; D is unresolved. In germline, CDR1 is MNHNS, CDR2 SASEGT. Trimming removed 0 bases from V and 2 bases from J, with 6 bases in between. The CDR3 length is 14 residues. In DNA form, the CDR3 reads TGTGCCAGCAGTGAAGCGGGCCTCACAGATACGCAGTATTTT. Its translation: CASSEAGLTDTQYF.

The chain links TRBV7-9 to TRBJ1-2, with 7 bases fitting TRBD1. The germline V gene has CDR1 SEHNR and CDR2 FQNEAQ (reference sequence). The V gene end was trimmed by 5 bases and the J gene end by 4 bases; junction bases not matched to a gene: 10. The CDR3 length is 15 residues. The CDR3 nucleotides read TGTGCCAGCAGCCCAAAGGCAGGGGGGCCCTATGGCTACACCTTC. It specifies CASSPKAGGPYGYTF.

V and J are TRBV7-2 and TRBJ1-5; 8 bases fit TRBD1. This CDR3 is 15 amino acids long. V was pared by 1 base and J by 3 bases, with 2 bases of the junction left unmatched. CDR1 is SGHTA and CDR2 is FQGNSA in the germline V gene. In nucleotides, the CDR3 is TGTGCCAGCAGCTTAGGGACAGGGTTCAATCAGCCCCAGCATTTT. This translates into CASSLGTGFNQPQHF. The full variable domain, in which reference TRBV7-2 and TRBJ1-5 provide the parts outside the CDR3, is GAGVSQSPSNKVTEKGKDVELRCDPISGHTALYWYRQSLGQGLEFLIYFQGNSAPDKSGLPSDRFSAERTGGSVSTLTIQRTQQEDSAVYLCASSLGTGFNQPQHFGDGTRLSIL.

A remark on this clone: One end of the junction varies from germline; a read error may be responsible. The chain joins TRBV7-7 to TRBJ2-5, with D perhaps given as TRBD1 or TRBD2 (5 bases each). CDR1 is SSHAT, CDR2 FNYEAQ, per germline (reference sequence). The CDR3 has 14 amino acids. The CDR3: CASSPGTDQETQYF. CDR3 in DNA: TGTGCTAGCAGCCCCGGGACGGATCAAGAGACCCAGTACTTC.

The CDR3 reads CASGTGTAAEKLFF. As DNA, the CDR3 is TGTGCCAGCGGGACCGGAACGGCAGCTGAAAAACTGTTTTTT. The chain is built from TRBV6-6 and TRBJ1-4; D possibly corresponds to TRBD1 (5 bases). Trimming left V 8 bases short and J 7 bases short, with 17 bases between. The CDR3 covers 14 residues. Per germline, CDR1 MNHNY and CDR2 SVGAGI (reference sequence).

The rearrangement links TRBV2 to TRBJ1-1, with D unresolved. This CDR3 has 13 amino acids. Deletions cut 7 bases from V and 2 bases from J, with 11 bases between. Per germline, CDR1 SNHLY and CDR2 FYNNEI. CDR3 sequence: CASNPDPNTEAFF. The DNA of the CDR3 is TGTGCCAGCAATCCGGACCCTAACACTGAAGCTTTCTTT.